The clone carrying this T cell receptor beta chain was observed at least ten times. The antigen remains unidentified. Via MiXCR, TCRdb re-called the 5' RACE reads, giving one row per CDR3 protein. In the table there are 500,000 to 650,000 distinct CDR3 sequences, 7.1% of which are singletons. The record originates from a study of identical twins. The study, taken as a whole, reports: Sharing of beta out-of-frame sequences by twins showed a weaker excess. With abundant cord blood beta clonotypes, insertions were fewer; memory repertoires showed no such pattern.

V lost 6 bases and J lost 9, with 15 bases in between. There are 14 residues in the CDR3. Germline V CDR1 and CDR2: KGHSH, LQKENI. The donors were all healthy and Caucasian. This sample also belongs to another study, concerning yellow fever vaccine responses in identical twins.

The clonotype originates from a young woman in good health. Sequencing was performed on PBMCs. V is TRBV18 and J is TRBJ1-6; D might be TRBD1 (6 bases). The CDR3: CASSLGQPSSPLHF. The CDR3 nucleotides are TGTGCCAGCTCCCTCGGACAGCCCAGTTCACCCCTCCACTTT.